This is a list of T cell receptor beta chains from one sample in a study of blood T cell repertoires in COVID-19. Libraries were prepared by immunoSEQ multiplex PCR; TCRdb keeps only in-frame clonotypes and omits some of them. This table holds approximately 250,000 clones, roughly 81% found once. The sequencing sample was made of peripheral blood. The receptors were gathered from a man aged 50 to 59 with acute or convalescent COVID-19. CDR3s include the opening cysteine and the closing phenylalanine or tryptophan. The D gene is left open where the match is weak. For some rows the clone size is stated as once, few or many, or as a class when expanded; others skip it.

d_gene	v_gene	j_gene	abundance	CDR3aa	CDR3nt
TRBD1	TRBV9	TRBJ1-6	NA	CASSGQGDSPLHF	TGTGCCTCCAGCGGACAGGGGGATTCACCCCTCCACTTT
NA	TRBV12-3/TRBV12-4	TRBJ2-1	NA	CASKSGTYNEQFF	TGTGCCAGCAAGTCAGGAACCTACAATGAGCAGTTCTTC
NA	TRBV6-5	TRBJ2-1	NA	CASRSPGSYNEQFF	TGTGCCAGCAGGAGCCCGGGTTCCTACAATGAGCAGTTCTTC
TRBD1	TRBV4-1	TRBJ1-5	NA	CASSQDWAGTENQPQHF	TGCGCCAGCAGCCAAGATTGGGCCGGGACAGAGAATCAGCCCCAGCATTTT
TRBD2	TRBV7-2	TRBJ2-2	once	CASSRTLAGGAGELFF	TGTGCCAGCAGCCGGACTTTAGCCGGGGGGGCCGGGGAGCTGTTTTTT
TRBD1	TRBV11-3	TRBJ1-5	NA	CASTHPGQGRSNQPQHF	TGTGCCAGCACCCACCCGGGACAGGGCAGGAGCAATCAGCCCCAGCATTTT
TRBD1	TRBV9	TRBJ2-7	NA	CASSVGQGASPYEQYF	TGTGCCAGCAGCGTAGGACAGGGGGCGTCTCCCTACGAGCAGTACTTC
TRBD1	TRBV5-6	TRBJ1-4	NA	CASSLGDRVLRLQNEKLFF	TGTGCCAGCAGCTTGGGGGACAGGGTCCTCCGCCTACAGAATGAAAAACTGTTTTTT
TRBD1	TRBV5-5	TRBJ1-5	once	CASSLETLYRGNQPQHF	TGTGCCAGCAGCTTGGAAACCTTATACAGGGGGAATCAGCCCCAGCATTTT
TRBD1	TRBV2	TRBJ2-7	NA	CASTEQGPPYEQYF	TGTGCCAGCACCGAACAGGGGCCCCCCTACGAGCAGTACTTC
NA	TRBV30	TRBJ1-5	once	CAWGSEGGQPQHF	TGTGCCTGGGGGTCGGAGGGCGGTCAGCCCCAGCATTTT
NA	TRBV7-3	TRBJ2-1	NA	CASSLGLSPSEQFF	TGTGCCAGCAGCTTAGGGCTATCCCCCAGTGAGCAGTTCTTC
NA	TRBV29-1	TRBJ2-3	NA	CSVAPGTGGGTQYF	TGCAGCGTTGCCCCCGGCACAGGGGGGGGAACGCAGTATTTT
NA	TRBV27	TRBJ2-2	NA	CASSPTPNTGELFF	TGTGCCAGCAGTCCGACACCGAACACCGGGGAGCTGTTTTTT
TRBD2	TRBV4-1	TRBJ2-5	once	CASSLLAGVPKETQYF	TGCGCCAGCAGCTTACTAGCGGGAGTTCCAAAAGAGACCCAGTACTTC
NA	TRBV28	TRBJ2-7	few	CASTRGGVWGEQYF	TGTGCCAGCACCCGTGGAGGGGTCTGGGGGGAGCAGTACTTC
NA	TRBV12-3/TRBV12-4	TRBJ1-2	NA	CASTPLVEYGYTF	TGTGCCAGCACCCCTCTCGTCGAGTATGGCTACACCTTC
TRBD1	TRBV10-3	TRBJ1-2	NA	CAISPTGADYTF	TGTGCCATCAGCCCGACAGGGGCGGACTACACCTTC
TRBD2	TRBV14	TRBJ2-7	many	CASSQGGPSGRAGEQYF	TGTGCCAGCAGCCAAGGAGGGCCTAGCGGGAGGGCAGGCGAGCAGTACTTC
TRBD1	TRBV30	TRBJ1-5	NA	CAWSPGQGNQPQHF	TGTGCCTGGAGTCCAGGACAGGGAAATCAGCCCCAGCATTTT
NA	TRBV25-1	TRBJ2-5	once	CASSEEMDSLSETQYF	TGTGCCAGCAGTGAGGAGATGGACAGTCTATCGGAGACCCAGTACTTC
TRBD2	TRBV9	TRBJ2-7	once	CASSDPFGREDYEQYF	TGTGCCAGCAGCGACCCCTTCGGGCGGGAGGACTACGAGCAGTACTTC
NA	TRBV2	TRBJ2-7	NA	CASGTSSYEQYF	TGTGCCAGCGGGACATCCTCCTACGAGCAGTACTTC
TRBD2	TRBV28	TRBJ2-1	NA	CASSLFPSGSSSYNEQFF	TGTGCCAGCAGTTTATTTCCTAGCGGGAGCTCCTCCTACAATGAGCAGTTCTTC
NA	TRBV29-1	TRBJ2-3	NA	CSVVGRTSTDTQYF	TGCAGCGTTGTGGGCAGAACTAGCACAGATACGCAGTATTTT
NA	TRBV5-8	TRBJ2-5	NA	CASSRRGLQETQYF	TGTGCCAGCAGCCGTAGAGGACTACAAGAGACCCAGTACTTC
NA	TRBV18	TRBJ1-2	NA	CASSPGKGKGYTF	TGTGCCAGCTCACCGGGTAAGGGGAAAGGCTACACCTTC
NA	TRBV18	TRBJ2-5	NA	CASSGASEETQYF	TGTGCCAGCTCGGGGGCTTCAGAAGAGACCCAGTACTTC
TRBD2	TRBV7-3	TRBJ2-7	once	CASSLRPSGNYEQYF	TGTGCCAGCAGCTTAAGACCTAGCGGGAACTACGAGCAGTACTTC
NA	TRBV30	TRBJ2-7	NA	CAWRFPGHVSSEQYF	TGTGCCTGGAGATTCCCGGGACATGTTAGTAGCGAGCAGTACTTC
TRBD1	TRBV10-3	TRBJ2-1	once	CASGTGGYNEQFF	TGTGCCAGCGGGACAGGGGGTTACAATGAGCAGTTCTTC
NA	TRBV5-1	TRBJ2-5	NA	CASSLGLGPQETQYF	TGCGCCAGCAGCTTGGGATTGGGCCCCCAAGAGACCCAGTACTTC
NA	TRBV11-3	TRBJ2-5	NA	CASSSHETQYF	TGTGCCAGCAGCTCACATGAGACCCAGTACTTC
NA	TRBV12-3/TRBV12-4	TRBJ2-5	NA	CASSQPAGETQYF	TGTGCCAGCAGCCAACCGGCGGGGGAGACCCAGTACTTC
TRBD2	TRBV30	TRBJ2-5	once	CAWVPGGLETQYF	TGTGCCTGGGTCCCGGGGGGGCTGGAGACCCAGTACTTC
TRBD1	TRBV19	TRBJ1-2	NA	CASSIAGTASNYGYTF	TGTGCCAGTAGTATAGCGGGGACAGCCTCTAACTATGGCTACACCTTC
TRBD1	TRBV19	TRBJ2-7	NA	CASSSPGQGINEQYF	TGTGCCAGTAGTTCTCCGGGACAGGGGATCAACGAGCAGTACTTC
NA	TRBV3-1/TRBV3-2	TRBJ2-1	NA	CASSQDGGGVYNEQFF	TGTGCCAGCAGCCAAGATGGTGGCGGAGTATACAATGAGCAGTTCTTC
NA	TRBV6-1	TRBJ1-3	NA	CASSEVVRHSGNTIYF	TGTGCCAGCAGTGAAGTGGTCAGACACTCTGGAAACACCATATATTTT
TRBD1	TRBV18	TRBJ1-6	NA	CASSPGQGISPLHF	TGTGCCAGCTCACCAGGACAGGGAATTTCACCCCTCCACTTT
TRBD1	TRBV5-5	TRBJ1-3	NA	CASSSLGTAAHGNTIYF	TGTGCCAGCAGCTCCCTGGGGACAGCAGCTCATGGAAACACCATATATTTT
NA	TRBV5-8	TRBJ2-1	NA	CASSLLYNEQFF	TGTGCCAGCAGCTTGCTCTACAATGAGCAGTTCTTC
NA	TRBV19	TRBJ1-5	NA	CASSLFSGSNQPQHF	TGTGCCAGTAGTCTTTTTAGTGGTTCCAATCAGCCCCAGCATTTT
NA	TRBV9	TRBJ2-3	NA	CASSPVGRGTDTQYF	TGTGCCAGCAGCCCCGTGGGGCGCGGCACAGATACGCAGTATTTT
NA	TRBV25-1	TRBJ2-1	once	CASSEWGTGYNEQFF	TGTGCCAGCAGTGAATGGGGGACTGGATACAATGAGCAGTTCTTC
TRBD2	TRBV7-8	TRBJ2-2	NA	CASSREGRNTGELFF	TGTGCCAGCAGCAGGGAGGGCCGGAACACCGGGGAGCTGTTTTTT
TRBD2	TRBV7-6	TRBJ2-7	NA	CASSLDLAGSYEQYF	TGTGCCAGCAGCTTAGATTTAGCGGGCTCCTACGAGCAGTACTTC
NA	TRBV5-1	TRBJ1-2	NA	CASSTSTVEGYTF	TGCGCCAGCAGCACGTCGACAGTCGAAGGCTACACCTTC
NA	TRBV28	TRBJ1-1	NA	CASSERARGSEAFF	TGTGCCAGCAGCGAAAGGGCCAGGGGCTCTGAAGCTTTCTTT
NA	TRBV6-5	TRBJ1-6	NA	CASSYAGLHSPLHF	TGTGCCAGCAGTTACGCCGGTTTGCATTCACCCCTCCACTTT